The 21 T cell receptor beta chains reported below all come from one sample, sequenced in a study of Ad26.COV2.S vaccination and SARS-CoV-2 variants. Described treatment: roughly 20 received Ad26.COV2.S at low or high dose, single or two shots; several received placebo; per-sample allocation not given. Specimen acquisition occurred on day 63 following the initial vaccine or placebo injection. The data were produced by immunoSEQ multiplex PCR, yet TCRdb's version contains in-frame clones alone and is incomplete. The table has 300,000 to 400,000 clones, about nine tenths seen once. The input for sequencing was peripheral blood, taken in a trial of Ad26.COV2.S vaccine versus placebo. The source of these receptors is a person aged 18-60 years who received the Ad26.COV2.S COVID-19 vaccine or a placebo.

In its sample, this clone was seen a few times. J is TRBJ1-3 and V is TRBV2; 10 nucleotides line up with TRBD1. Germline CDR1 reads SNHLY; CDR2 reads FYNNEI. Trimming cost V 9 bases and J 4 bases; bases outside gene matches: 6. This CDR3 region has 14 residues. The CDR3 loop is CASLGTGDGNTIYF. CDR3 nucleotide sequence: TGTGCCAGTTTGGGGACAGGGGACGGAAACACCATATATTTT.

J is TRBJ2-1 and V is TRBV7-9; D unresolved. Trimming took off 2 bases at V and 10 bases at J, with 9 bases between the two ends. Germline V gives CDR1 SEHNR, CDR2 FQNEAQ (reference sequence). The length of the CDR3 is 12 residues. CDR3 region: CASSLSSPEQFF. CDR3 sequence (DNA): TGTGCCAGCAGCTTAAGCTCGCCAGAGCAGTTCTTC. Supplemented by reference TRBV7-9 and TRBJ2-1, the full variable domain reads DTGVSQNPRHKITKRGQNVTFRCDPISEHNRLYWYRQTLGQGPEFLTYFQNEAQLEKSRLLSDRFSAERPKGSFSTLEIQRTEQGDSAMYLCASSLSSPEQFFGPGTRLTVL.

The chain is built from TRBV5-4 and TRBJ1-6, with 7 bases lining up with TRBD1. The CDR3 is 15 residues long. Germline V gene sequence: CDR1 SGHNT, CDR2 YYREEE (reference sequence). The V gene end was trimmed by 0 bases and the J gene end by 9 bases; junction bases not matched to a gene: 6. The CDR3 DNA reads TGTGCCAGCAGCTTGGATGACAGGGAAGTTTCACCCCTCCACTTT. Encoded protein: CASSLDDREVSPLHF.

A note on this clone: Other DNA sequences of this sample code for an identical CDR3. The chain is built from TRBV5-1 and TRBJ2-5; tentatively, D is TRBD1 (6 bases). CDR1 and CDR2 from the germline V gene are SGHRS and YFSETQ. The CDR3 length is 14 residues. V was trimmed by 0 bases and J by 5 bases, leaving 11 bases between them. This CDR3 reads CASSLGGGDETQYF. In DNA form, the CDR3 reads TGCGCCAGCAGCTTGGGAGGGGGAGACGAGACCCAGTACTTC. Looking up the rest from reference TRBV5-1 and TRBJ2-5 gives the full variable domain: KAGVTQTPRYLIKTRGQQVTLSCSPISGHRSVSWYQQTPGQGLQFLFEYFSETQRNKGNFPGRFSGRQFSNSRSEMNVSTLELGDSALYLCASSLGGGDETQYFGPGTRLLVL.

The chain links TRBV3-1 (or the pseudogene TRBV3-2) to TRBJ2-2; 9 nucleotides match TRBD2. The CDR3 runs to 17 residues. V gave up 1 base and J gave up 0 bases; unmatched junction bases: 3. CDR1 is LGHDT, CDR2 YNNKEL, per germline (reference sequence). DNA for the CDR3: TGTGCCAGCAGCCAAGTACTAGCGGGCGCGAACACCGGGGAGCTGTTTTTT. Encoded protein: CASSQVLAGANTGELFF.

The chain recombines TRBV29-1 with TRBJ2-1; 9 bases match TRBD2. V trimming: 6 bases; J trimming: 2 bases; junction bases outside the gene matches: 11. Germline CDR1 reads SQVTM; CDR2 reads ANQGSEA. CDR3 length equals 16 residues. CDR3 protein: CSVRARGGSTYNEQFF. For the CDR3, the DNA is TGCAGCGTCCGGGCGCGGGGGGGGTCCACCTACAATGAGCAGTTCTTC.

The J gene is TRBJ2-5, the V gene TRBV5-1, with D possibly TRBD1 on 6 matching bases. Trimming left V 0 bases short and J 1 base short, with 10 bases between. Looked up from germline, CDR1 is SGHRS and CDR2 is YFSETQ. CDR3 size: 15 residues. The CDR3 nucleotides are TGCGCCAGCAGCTTGGGGACAGTAGCCCAAGAGACCCAGTACTTC. Residues: CASSLGTVAQETQYF.

The V call is TRBV7-9, the J call TRBJ1-3; a possible D gene is TRBD1 (6 bases). CDR1 is SEHNR and CDR2 is FQNEAQ in the germline V gene (reference sequence). The CDR3 has 15 amino acids. The V end was cut by 4 bases, the J end by 4 bases, with 14 bases between. DNA for the CDR3: TGTGCCAGCAGCTCCCTCGGACAGAAGGGAAACACCATATATTTT. This codes for CASSSLGQKGNTIYF.

This rearrangement joins TRBV4-1 to TRBJ2-7; TRBD2 matches at 9 bases. There are 16 residues in the CDR3. The V and J ends lost 4 bases and 4 bases, in that order; junction bases with no gene match: 11. Germline CDR1 and CDR2: MGHRA and YSYEKL. In DNA form, the CDR3 reads TGCGCCAGCAGCCGACAGTTGGCGGGGGGGATGTACGAGCAGTACTTC. Residues: CASSRQLAGGMYEQYF.

This chain connects TRBV27 to TRBJ2-2, with 10 bases that match TRBD1. V lost 7 bases, J lost 8 bases, and 10 bases stayed unmatched. Germline V gene lookup returns CDR1 MNHEY and CDR2 SMNVEV (reference sequence). CDR3 length equals 15 residues. CDR3 nucleotide sequence: TGTGCCAGCAAATACCGGGACAGGGGAAGGGGGGAGCTGTTTTTT. It is translated as CASKYRDRGRGELFF.

V usage is TRBV6-5 and J usage is TRBJ1-2, with 12 bases that match TRBD1. The CDR3 consists of 15 residues. After removal of 2 bases from V and 8 bases from J, the junction contained 6 bases not matched to a gene. CDR1 MNHEY and CDR2 SVGAGI come from the germline V gene. As DNA, the CDR3 is TGTGCCAGCAGTTACGCCGGGACAGGGGGCGGAGGCTACACCTTC. This codes for CASSYAGTGGGGYTF.

This clone was picked up one time. V usage is TRBV5-1 and J usage is TRBJ2-7; 11 bases line up with TRBD2. This CDR3 is built from 15 residues. Germline CDR1 reads SGHRS; CDR2 reads YFSETQ. The J segment lost 1 base and the V segment lost 2 bases, leaving 2 bases of the junction unmatched. The CDR3 DNA is TGCGCCAGCAGCTTAGGGACTAGCGGTTCCTACGAGCAGTACGTC. It yields the protein CASSLGTSGSYEQYV.

The V gene is TRBV24-1, the J gene TRBJ1-2; D call uncertain. CDR1 and CDR2 from the germline V gene are KGHDR and SFDVKD. This CDR3 comprises 9 residues. Trimming took 7 bases from V and 11 from J, leaving 7 bases between them. The CDR3 coding sequence is TGTGCCACCAGACAAGGGTACACCTTC. Amino acids: CATRQGYTF.

This chain joins TRBV5-1 and TRBJ1-6, with 7 bases fitting TRBD1. With 3 bases clipped from V and 11 bases from J, the junction kept 11 bases outside the gene matches. This CDR3 is built from 15 residues. Per germline, CDR1 SGHRS and CDR2 YFSETQ. The CDR3 spells CASSSRQGKVAPLHF. The DNA of the CDR3 is TGCGCCAGCAGCTCCCGACAGGGAAAAGTCGCACCCCTCCACTTT. Variable domain in full (rest from reference TRBV5-1 and TRBJ1-6): KAGVTQTPRYLIKTRGQQVTLSCSPISGHRSVSWYQQTPGQGLQFLFEYFSETQRNKGNFPGRFSGRQFSNSRSEMNVSTLELGDSALYLCASSSRQGKVAPLHFGNGTRLTVT.

The chain couples TRBV6-2 or TRBV6-3 to TRBJ1-2; no definite D call. V was cut by 2 bases and J by 8 bases, with 18 bases left in between. In germline, CDR1 is MNHEY, CDR2 SVGEGT. The CDR3 totals 15 residues. CDR3: CASSYNLPGVEGYTF. The CDR3 DNA follows: TGTGCCAGCAGTTACAACCTCCCGGGAGTTGAGGGCTACACCTTC.

V and J are TRBV19 and TRBJ1-5, with a tentative D call TRBD1 (5 bases). Germline lookup yields CDR1 LNHDA and CDR2 SQIVND (reference sequence). The CDR3 has 12 residues. Trimming took 8 bases from V and 8 from J, leaving 13 bases between them. In DNA, the CDR3 is TGTGCCAGTGGGGACCGGGGGGAGCCCCAGCATTTT. It is translated as CASGDRGEPQHF.

This sequence joins TRBV7-3 and TRBJ2-7; 10 nucleotides align to TRBD2. The CDR3 spans 20 residues. With V trimmed by 5 bases and J by 1 base, 20 bases remained unmatched. CDR1 is SGHTA and CDR2 is FQGTGA in the germline V gene. DNA of the CDR3: TGTGCCAGCAGCGGTTTGAGCGCAGGTAGCGGGAGGACCAGTTCCTACGAGCAGTACGTC. This codes for CASSGLSAGSGRTSSYEQYV.

This clone was picked up one time. The chain carries TRBV29-1 and TRBJ1-2; D is perhaps TRBD1 (6 bases). V shed 3 bases and J shed 2 bases, with 7 bases lying between them. From germline, CDR1 is SQVTM and CDR2 ANQGSEA. The CDR3 length is 12 residues. This CDR3 reads CSVDTGNYGYTF. The CDR3 DNA reads TGCAGCGTTGATACAGGGAACTATGGCTACACCTTC.

The chain uses TRBV21-1 and TRBJ2-3. TRBV21-1 is a pseudogene locus. The CDR3 totals 15 residues. In nucleotides, the CDR3 is TGTGCCAGCAGCAAAGGGGGTAGCTTAGCAGATACGCAGTATTTT. Translation gives CASSKGGSLADTQYF.

The CDR3 is CASSGGANTGELFF. CDR3 nucleotides: TGTGCCAGCAGTGGGGGGGCGAACACCGGGGAGCTGTTTTTT. The rearrangement joins TRBV6-2 or TRBV6-3 to TRBJ2-2; 7 bases agree with TRBD2. The V and J ends lost 5 bases and 0 bases, in that order; junction bases with no gene match: 0. CDR1 and CDR2 (germline): MNHEY, SVGEGT. The CDR3 is 14 amino acids.

CDR3 in DNA: TGTGCCAGCAGTTTCCTCAATGAGCAGTTCTTC. It specifies CASSFLNEQFF. The genes are TRBV6-5 and TRBJ2-1; D call uncertain. Looked up from germline, CDR1 is MNHEY and CDR2 is SVGAGI. V lost 4 bases, J lost 6 bases, and 4 bases lay in between. This CDR3 is 11 amino acids long.